Detailed here is one T cell receptor (beta chain). What it binds is unknown. This sample was taken from a study of T cell responses to AZD1222 COVID-19 vaccine. Broader study findings: The study found vaccine-associated CD4 TCRs spanning spike, dominant at 160-218 and 743-854.

Here immunoSEQ multiplex PCR was the method, and the copy in TCRdb shows in-frame clones only, minus some. Of 100,000 to 150,000 clones detected, about 90% appear once; the ten largest clones hold 5.4%. The CDR3 is made up of 13 amino acids. V was shortened by 4 bases and J by 1 base, with 7 bases between the two germline ends. Germline V lookup: CDR1 SNHLY, CDR2 FYNNEI. The sequence was collected from an adult in good health. The starting material was peripheral blood, obtained on day 0 of AZD1222 vaccination. The V gene is TRBV2, the J gene TRBJ1-2; D is unclear. DNA of the CDR3: TGTGCCAGCAGTGGATTGGGTAACTATGGCTACACCTTC. It specifies CASSGLGNYGYTF.